The TCR beta chain under discussion was sequenced for a study of immune cell composition in non-small cell lung cancer. Study-wide background: Tumours were mainly lung adenocarcinoma or squamous cell carcinoma.

The CDR3 totals 13 residues. Germline V gene sequence: CDR1 SGDLS, CDR2 YYNGEE. The V end was cut by 6 bases, the J end by 5 bases, with 14 bases between. Normal lung was sampled as far from the tumour as possible, at least 3 cm. Genomic DNA came from frozen unsorted single-cell suspensions. Generated by immunoSEQ multiplex PCR, the TCRdb table keeps only in-frame clones and is missing some. The sample shows about 3,400 clones, roughly 89% of them seen only once. Study-level findings and limits: Clones >0.5% enriched in tumour were rarer in adenocarcinoma (about 35%) than squamous (approximately 80%). Tumour TCR-beta clonality showed no significant link to smoking pack-years.

In its sample, this clone was seen once. What it binds is not known. This receptor was identified in a human donor with non-small cell lung cancer. Sequencing was done on a sample of non-adjacent lung tissue. The V gene is TRBV9, the J gene TRBJ2-5; TRBD2 is a possible D gene (6 bases). The CDR3 reads CASKRELDETQYF. DNA for the CDR3: TGTGCCAGCAAACGGGAGTTGGATGAGACCCAGTACTTC.